This T cell receptor beta chain comes out of a study of early T cells in non-severe SARS-CoV-2 infection. Study-wide background: RNA in bulk from unsorted whole blood was sequenced, and chains were unpaired.

There are many counts of this clonotype. Its target is not known. Attachment of unique molecular identifiers to individual cDNA molecules was performed. TCRdb passed the 5' RACE reads through MiXCR, listing each CDR3 protein once. The data show tens of thousands of distinct CDR3 sequences, with roughly 13% seen just once and roughly 8.3% held by the top ten. Points from the study as a whole: CD4 and private specificities were missed by VDJdb matching, which favored anti-spike CD8 responses.

The CDR3 has 16 amino acids. V dropped 2 bases and J dropped 1 base, with 15 bases sitting between them. Germline V gene sequence: CDR1 LGHNA, CDR2 YNFKEQ. V is TRBV4-2 and J is TRBJ2-7; D is ambiguous. Sequenced input: whole blood. This clonotype was obtained from an adult who was a healthcare worker with PCR-confirmed SARS-CoV-2 infection or an uninfected control (not recorded which). CDR3 sequence reads: CASSQFSAGLSYEQYF. The CDR3 DNA reads as TGTGCCAGCAGCCAATTCTCGGCAGGTTTGTCCTACGAGCAGTACTTC.